The entry below describes one T cell receptor (beta chain). Via MiXCR, TCRdb re-called the 5' RACE reads, giving one row per CDR3 protein. The sample shows tens of thousands of distinct CDR3 sequences, roughly 12% of them seen only once. The CDR3 has 11 amino acids. The germline CDR1 and CDR2 sequences are WSHSY and SAAADI. V shed 10 bases and J shed 9 bases, with 15 bases lying between them. These data belong to a study of T-cell memory formation after mild COVID-19. Sequencing input: PBMCs or a T cell subset sorted from them (not recorded which). This TCR was sampled from a man younger than 35 who had mild COVID-19 (a few samples of this study predate the infection). Cell type and time point are not known. The chain links TRBV10-2 to TRBJ1-1; a weak D match, TRBD1 (6 bases). The CDR3 nucleotides read TGCGCCACGCAGAACACAGGGAAAGCTTTCTTT. Its protein is CATQNTGKAFF.